A selection of T cell receptor beta chains follows, all from one sample in a study of T cells in tumors after PD-1 blockade. Sequencing used immunoSEQ multiplex PCR; TCRdb keeps in-frame clones, though not all of them. In the table there are about 20,000 clones, 78% of which are singletons. The material was PBMCs, obtained before anti-PD-1 treatment. The source is a human donor with basal cell carcinoma. CDR3s include the opening cysteine and the closing phenylalanine or tryptophan. The order of the fields is D gene, V gene, clone size, J gene, CDR3 DNA, CDR3 protein. A D gene is named only where the DNA matches it firmly. Clone size is stated in some rows and not others, as once, few, many or a class when expanded.

>NA|TRBV7-9|NA|TRBJ2-1
TGTGCCAGCAGCTCCGAGATTACCCCCTACAATGAGCAGTTCTTC
CASSSEITPYNEQFF
>NA|TRBV5-1|NA|TRBJ1-2
TGCGCCAGCAGCTTGGTGGAGGGAGCTAACTATGGCTACACCTTC
CASSLVEGANYGYTF
>NA|TRBV6-5|NA|TRBJ1-3
TGTGCCAGCAGTCAGTTGGTTAACTCTGGAAACACCATATATTTT
CASSQLVNSGNTIYF
>NA|TRBV9|NA|TRBJ1-2
TGTGCCAGCAGCCCAACAGGGACCTATGGCTACACCTTC
CASSPTGTYGYTF
>NA|TRBV20-1|NA|TRBJ2-5
TGCAGTGCCTGGAGGGTGGAGACCCAGTACTTC
CSAWRVETQYF
>NA|TRBV7-3|NA|TRBJ1-2
TGTGCCAGCAGCGCTAACCCCAGGGACGGCTACACCTTC
CASSANPRDGYTF
>NA|TRBV7-9|NA|TRBJ2-3
TGTGCCAGCAGCTTCGGCGGGGAAGGCACAGATACGCAGTATTTT
CASSFGGEGTDTQYF
>TRBD1|TRBV19|NA|TRBJ2-3
TGTGCCAGCGGGACAGGCGCTAGCACAGATACGCAGTATTTT
CASGTGASTDTQYF
>NA|TRBV2|NA|TRBJ1-3
TGTGCCAGCAGTGAAGCGCTTCTGTCACAGTCAGCTGGAAACACCATATATTTT
CASSEALLSQSAGNTIYF
>NA|TRBV6-2/TRBV6-3|NA|TRBJ1-2
TGTGCCAGCAGTTACTCGGGTTTGCGGGGCTACACCTTC
CASSYSGLRGYTF
>TRBD1|TRBV19|NA|TRBJ1-2
TGTGCCAGTAGTGGAGGGACAGGGCGTGTGATCTATGGCTACACCTTC
CASSGGTGRVIYGYTF
>NA|TRBV6-5|NA|TRBJ2-3
TGTGCCAGCACCAGAGGGGGGGCAGTCACAGATACGCAGTATTTT
CASTRGGAVTDTQYF
>TRBD2|TRBV2|few|TRBJ2-7
TGTGCCAGCAATGCTCCGGGAGGAACCTACGAGCAGTACTTC
CASNAPGGTYEQYF
>NA|TRBV5-5|once|TRBJ2-7
TGTGCCAGCAGCTTGGGTGGGGGCCCCTACGAGCAGTACTTC
CASSLGGGPYEQYF
>NA|TRBV6-4|NA|TRBJ2-2
TGTGCCAGCAGTGATATAGGGAGTCTGGACACCGGGGAGCTGTTTTTT
CASSDIGSLDTGELFF
>NA|TRBV5-4|NA|TRBJ2-2
TGTGCCAGCAAGGGTAACACCGGGGAGCTGTTTTTT
CASKGNTGELFF
>NA|TRBV5-1|few|TRBJ1-6
TGCGCCAGCAGCTTGGAGGTGGATTCACCCCTCCACTTT
CASSLEVDSPLHF
>NA|TRBV29-1|NA|TRBJ1-2
TGCAGCGTTGAAGCCGGGTCACGCTACACCTTC
CSVEAGSRYTF
>NA|TRBV10-2|NA|TRBJ2-1
TGCGCCAGCAGTGGGATCGCGGGGCTCAATGAGCAGTTCTTC
CASSGIAGLNEQFF
>TRBD2|TRBV5-4|NA|TRBJ2-1
TGTGCCAGCAGCTTGGGGGGACTAGGAAAGAGCTCCTACAATGAGCAGTTCTTC
CASSLGGLGKSSYNEQFF
>NA|TRBV5-1|once|TRBJ2-6
TGCGCCAGCAGCCGCGGGACGCCCTCTGGGGCCAACGTCCTGACTTTC
CASSRGTPSGANVLTF
>NA|TRBV29-1|NA|TRBJ1-1
TGCAGCGGTCTCCCCGGGACGGCAAACACTGAAGCTTTCTTT
CSGLPGTANTEAFF
>NA|TRBV24-1|NA|TRBJ2-3
TGTGCCACCAGTGCTGAGGGTTACACAGATACGCAGTATTTT
CATSAEGYTDTQYF
>NA|TRBV5-5|NA|TRBJ2-1
TGTGCCAGCAGCTTGGTTGGCGGTAGAAACGATGGGTTCTTC
CASSLVGGRNDGFF
>TRBD2|TRBV4-3|NA|TRBJ2-3
TGCGCCAGCAGCCAAGAACTAGCGGGTCTCACAGATACGCAGTATTTT
CASSQELAGLTDTQYF
>TRBD2|TRBV4-2|NA|TRBJ2-5
TGTGCCAGCAGCCAAGATCTAGTTCACCAAGAACTAGCGGGGATGGGGACCCAGTACTTC
CASSQDLVHQELAGMGTQYF
>NA|TRBV4-3|few|TRBJ1-6
TGCGCCAGCAGCCAAGATGGGGCCGAATCACCCCTCCACTTT
CASSQDGAESPLHF
>TRBD2|TRBV6-6|NA|TRBJ2-2
TGTGCCAGCAGTTCCTTAGGACTAGCGGGAGTCGGGGAGCTGTTTTTT
CASSSLGLAGVGELFF
>TRBD1|TRBV3-1/TRBV3-2|NA|TRBJ2-5
TGTGCCAGCAGCCAAGATAGCCCGGGACAGGGGCGAGAGACCCAGTACTTC
CASSQDSPGQGRETQYF
>NA|TRBV5-4|NA|TRBJ2-3
TGTGCCAGCAGCATCGGGACTCGCCTGCAGTACACAGATACGCAGTATTTT
CASSIGTRLQYTDTQYF
>TRBD1|TRBV30|NA|TRBJ1-1
TGTGCCTGGGGTTCATTAAGACAGGGATGGGGGACTGAAGCTTTCTTT
CAWGSLRQGWGTEAFF
>NA|TRBV7-7|NA|TRBJ1-4
TGTGCCAGCAGCTTTGACAGACCGAAAAATGAAAAACTGTTTTTT
CASSFDRPKNEKLFF
>NA|TRBV14|NA|TRBJ2-7
TGTGCCAGCAGCCAAGTCGCAAACTACGAGCAGTACTTC
CASSQVANYEQYF
>NA|TRBV7-9|NA|TRBJ1-4
TGTGCCAGCAGCTTAGGGGCTGGGGATGAAAAACTGTTTTTT
CASSLGAGDEKLFF
>NA|TRBV4-3|NA|TRBJ1-2
TGCGCCAGCAGCCAAGAGTGGGGGGAGTCTTATGGCTACACCTTC
CASSQEWGESYGYTF
>TRBD2|TRBV7-9|NA|TRBJ2-3
TGTGCCAGCAGCCCGCGACTAGCGGTTACGGACACAGATACGCAGTATTTT
CASSPRLAVTDTDTQYF
>NA|TRBV3-1/TRBV3-2|NA|TRBJ2-3
TGTGCCAGCAGCCACAGCAGGGGCACAGATACGCAGTATTTT
CASSHSRGTDTQYF
>NA|TRBV7-2|NA|TRBJ1-2
TGTGCCAGCAGCCCGAGTCGTCTCGGGGGCTACACCTTC
CASSPSRLGGYTF
>TRBD1|TRBV6-5|NA|TRBJ1-1
TGTGCCAGCATCGACAGGGGGGACACTGAAGCTTTCTTT
CASIDRGDTEAFF
>NA|TRBV5-1|NA|TRBJ2-1
TGCGCCAGCAGCGTACGTGTGGGGGGTGAGCAGTTCTTC
CASSVRVGGEQFF
>TRBD1|TRBV11-3|NA|TRBJ2-7
TGTGCCAGCAGCCTCGGACAGGGGGCGGACGAGCAGTACTTC
CASSLGQGADEQYF
>NA|TRBV28|NA|TRBJ2-2
TGTGCCAGCAGTTTATCAGGGGATAACACCGGGGAGCTGTTTTTT
CASSLSGDNTGELFF
>TRBD2|TRBV5-4|NA|TRBJ2-2
TGTGCCAGCAGCAGAGGCGGCGGGAGACCGGCCGGGGAGCTGTTTTTT
CASSRGGGRPAGELFF
>NA|TRBV9|NA|TRBJ2-5
TGTGCCAGCAGCCCCCGGTTCGGGGCAGAGACCCAGTACTTC
CASSPRFGAETQYF
>NA|TRBV7-3|NA|TRBJ1-3
TGTGCCAGCAGCTTAGCGGGCGGCCCGAGCTCTGGAAACACCATATATTTT
CASSLAGGPSSGNTIYF
>TRBD1|TRBV9|NA|TRBJ2-6
TGTGCCAGCAGCCCACAGGGGCTCCAAAGCTCTGGGGCCAACGTCCTGACTTTC
CASSPQGLQSSGANVLTF
>NA|TRBV24-1|NA|TRBJ2-5
TGTGCCACCAGTGTCAGAGAGGGGACCCAGTACTTC
CATSVREGTQYF
>TRBD1|TRBV2|NA|TRBJ1-2
TGTGCCAGCAAGACCGGGACAGGGATCTCTGGCTACACCTTC
CASKTGTGISGYTF
>NA|TRBV5-1|NA|TRBJ2-7
TGCGCCAGCAGCTTGGTTCTAGAGAGACCCTACGAGCAGTACTTC
CASSLVLERPYEQYF